The rows below give T cell receptor beta chains drawn from one sample of a study of blood T cells in healthy people across ages. A single record per CDR3 protein comes from TCRdb applying MiXCR to the 5' RACE reads. The sample consists of 700,000 to 1,000,000 distinct CDR3 sequences, roughly 44% of them appearing once. The source material was blood. The origin of the receptors is a man between 60 and 70 years old in good health. CDR3s include the opening cysteine and the closing phenylalanine or tryptophan. D genes are given only for firm matches. Size is omitted from some rows. Given values are once, few, many or a class for expanded clones.

D: TRBD1
V: TRBV5-1
J: TRBJ2-7
size: few
CDR3: CASSLGTGYHEQYF
DNA: TGCGCCAGCAGCTTGGGGACAGGGTACCACGAGCAGTACTTC

D: -
V: TRBV18
J: TRBJ2-7
size: few
CDR3: CASPGYEQYF
DNA: TGTGCCAGCCCCGGGTACGAGCAGTACTTC

D: -
V: TRBV3-1
J: TRBJ2-6
size: many
CDR3: CASSRGLSGANVLTF
DNA: TGTGCCAGCAGCAGAGGCCTCTCTGGGGCCAACGTCCTGACTTTC

D: -
V: TRBV12-3/TRBV12-4
J: TRBJ1-4
size: -
CDR3: CASGGEKLFF
DNA: TGTGCCAGCGGCGGGGAAAAACTGTTTTTT

D: -
V: TRBV9
J: TRBJ2-1
size: many
CDR3: CASSVDGGGPNEQFF
DNA: TGTGCCAGCAGCGTAGATGGGGGGGGGCCGAATGAGCAGTTCTTC

D: TRBD1
V: TRBV7-2
J: TRBJ2-5
size: -
CDR3: CASSGSQGARWETQYF
DNA: TGTGCCAGCAGCGGCTCACAGGGGGCGCGGTGGGAGACCCAGTACTTC

D: TRBD1
V: TRBV7-3
J: TRBJ1-2
size: -
CDR3: CASSLTKADRAYGYTF
DNA: TGTGCCAGCAGCTTAACGAAAGCGGACAGGGCCTATGGCTACACCTTC

D: -
V: TRBV6-6
J: TRBJ2-7
size: -
CDR3: CASSDGVGIEQYF
DNA: TGTGCCAGCAGTGACGGGGTAGGGATCGAGCAGTACTTC

D: -
V: TRBV4-1
J: TRBJ2-7
size: -
CDR3: CASSAGTEAYEQYF
DNA: TGCGCCAGCAGCGCCGGGACCGAAGCCTACGAGCAGTACTTC

D: TRBD2
V: TRBV4-3
J: TRBJ2-1
size: -
CDR3: CASSQVEFGTSGPPSSYNEQFF
DNA: TGCGCCAGCAGCCAGGTGGAGTTCGGGACTAGCGGGCCCCCGAGCTCCTACAATGAGCAGTTCTTC

D: TRBD2
V: TRBV7-6
J: TRBJ2-4
size: many
CDR3: CASSFGGGETDIQYF
DNA: TGTGCCAGCAGCTTCGGCGGGGGGGAGACGGACATTCAGTACTTC

D: -
V: TRBV7-2
J: TRBJ1-5
size: few
CDR3: CASSLVEQPQHF
DNA: TGTGCCAGCAGCTTAGTTGAACAGCCCCAGCATTTT

D: -
V: TRBV5-1
J: TRBJ2-1
size: -
CDR3: CASSAASVNSYNEQFF
DNA: TGCGCCAGCAGCGCCGCTAGCGTTAATTCCTACAATGAGCAGTTCTTC

D: -
V: TRBV6-5
J: TRBJ1-4
size: -
CDR3: CASKGRQTSNEKLFF
DNA: TGTGCCAGCAAAGGGCGCCAAACCTCCAATGAAAAACTGTTTTTT

D: TRBD1
V: TRBV7-9
J: TRBJ1-1
size: once
CDR3: CASSYGQGDTEAFF
DNA: TGTGCCAGCAGTTACGGACAGGGAGACACTGAAGCTTTCTTT

D: TRBD1
V: TRBV15
J: TRBJ2-1
size: few
CDR3: CATSRTGLFNEQFF
DNA: TGTGCCACCAGCAGGACAGGGCTCTTCAATGAGCAGTTCTTC

D: -
V: TRBV6-1
J: TRBJ1-1
size: -
CDR3: CASSEYGDRDTEAFF
DNA: TGTGCCAGCAGTGAATATGGGGATAGGGACACTGAAGCTTTCTTT

D: -
V: TRBV5-6
J: TRBJ1-1
size: -
CDR3: CASSLARWDTEAFF
DNA: TGTGCCAGCAGCTTGGCTAGATGGGACACTGAAGCTTTCTTT

D: TRBD1
V: TRBV27
J: TRBJ1-5
size: -
CDR3: CANPTGGFYQPQHF
DNA: TGTGCCAACCCAACAGGGGGGTTTTATCAACCCCAGCATTTT

D: -
V: TRBV20-1
J: TRBJ1-1
size: -
CDR3: CSARDLGGVGNTEAFF
DNA: TGCAGTGCTAGAGATCTGGGGGGGGTGGGGAACACTGAAGCTTTCTTT

D: -
V: TRBV29-1
J: TRBJ1-4
size: few
CDR3: CSVEGGEKLFF
DNA: TGCAGCGTTGAAGGGGGTGAAAAACTGTTTTTT

D: -
V: TRBV9
J: TRBJ1-5
size: -
CDR3: CASSLPQGWQPQHF
DNA: TGTGCCAGCAGCCTCCCGCAGGGGTGGCAGCCCCAGCATTTT

D: TRBD2
V: TRBV29-1
J: TRBJ2-7
size: few
CDR3: CSVFGLGEGYEQYF
DNA: TGCAGCGTGTTCGGACTAGGGGAAGGGTACGAGCAGTACTTC

D: -
V: TRBV11-2
J: TRBJ2-2
size: -
CDR3: CASSLVAGGPDTGELFF
DNA: TGTGCCAGCAGCTTAGTTGCCGGGGGGCCAGACACCGGGGAGCTGTTTTTT

D: TRBD2
V: TRBV7-9
J: TRBJ2-3
size: -
CDR3: CASSLSRGGAEDTQYF
DNA: TGTGCCAGCAGCTTATCCCGCGGGGGGGCCGAAGATACGCAGTATTTT

D: -
V: TRBV7-2
J: TRBJ1-2
size: -
CDR3: CASSLIVGPYGYTF
DNA: TGTGCCAGCAGCTTAATAGTAGGGCCCTATGGCTACACCTTC

D: TRBD1
V: TRBV7-8
J: TRBJ1-2
size: -
CDR3: CASSLAQGGNRASGYTF
DNA: TGTGCCAGCAGCTTAGCGCAGGGGGGCAACAGGGCTAGCGGCTACACCTTC

D: TRBD2
V: TRBV24-1
J: TRBJ2-5
size: few
CDR3: CATSGGGQETQYF
DNA: TGTGCCACCAGTGGGGGGGGTCAAGAGACCCAGTACTTC

D: TRBD2
V: TRBV4-3
J: TRBJ2-5
size: few
CDR3: CASSQDWLAGGSPQQETQYF
DNA: TGCGCCAGCAGCCAAGATTGGCTAGCGGGGGGGAGTCCTCAGCAAGAGACCCAGTACTTC

D: TRBD2
V: TRBV5-6
J: TRBJ2-1
size: -
CDR3: CASSFAGGGEQFF
DNA: TGTGCCAGCAGCTTCGCGGGGGGTGGTGAGCAGTTCTTC

D: -
V: TRBV7-2
J: TRBJ2-7
size: few
CDR3: CASTFGTSATYEQYF
DNA: TGTGCCAGCACCTTCGGCACATCCGCAACCTACGAGCAGTACTTC

D: TRBD2
V: TRBV4-3
J: TRBJ2-3
size: -
CDR3: CASSNGVAGLAGGDTQYF
DNA: TGCGCCAGCAGCAACGGGGTGGCAGGGCTAGCGGGGGGAGATACGCAGTATTTT

D: -
V: TRBV30
J: TRBJ2-1
size: -
CDR3: CAWSARDQGYNEQFF
DNA: TGTGCCTGGAGTGCCCGAGACCAGGGCTACAATGAGCAGTTCTTC

D: TRBD1
V: TRBV7-2
J: TRBJ2-7
size: -
CDR3: CASSLVQAQGHEQYF
DNA: TGTGCCAGCAGCTTAGTCCAAGCACAGGGGCACGAGCAGTACTTC

D: TRBD2
V: TRBV4-1
J: TRBJ2-1
size: -
CDR3: CASSQGKTGGQQFF
DNA: TGCGCCAGCAGCCAAGGGAAAACGGGGGGGCAGCAGTTCTTC

D: -
V: TRBV27
J: TRBJ1-2
size: -
CDR3: CASSHQGQGYTF
DNA: TGTGCCAGCAGCCACCAGGGGCAAGGCTACACCTTC

D: TRBD1
V: TRBV30
J: TRBJ2-5
size: -
CDR3: CAWRQGRETQYF
DNA: TGTGCCTGGAGACAGGGGAGAGAGACCCAGTACTTC

D: -
V: TRBV14
J: TRBJ1-6
size: few
CDR3: CASSQDNSPLHF
DNA: TGTGCCAGCAGCCAAGATAATTCACCCCTCCACTTT

D: -
V: TRBV5-1
J: TRBJ2-3
size: -
CDR3: CASSSQRTDTQYF
DNA: TGCGCCAGCAGCTCGCAAAGAACAGATACGCAGTATTTT

D: -
V: TRBV7-2
J: TRBJ1-2
size: -
CDR3: CASSRDFGYTF
DNA: TGTGCCAGCAGCCGGGACTTTGGCTACACCTTC

D: -
V: TRBV11-3
J: TRBJ2-5
size: -
CDR3: CASSPGSGNNNEQYF
DNA: TGTGCCAGCAGCCCAGGGAGCGGCAACAACAATGAGCAGTACTTC

D: -
V: TRBV5-8
J: TRBJ2-5
size: -
CDR3: CASSLSSQGETQYF
DNA: TGTGCCAGCAGCTTGAGTTCCCAGGGAGAGACCCAGTACTTC

D: -
V: TRBV12-3/TRBV12-4
J: TRBJ2-5
size: few
CDR3: CASRRDTGTGETQYF
DNA: TGTGCCAGCAGACGCGACACGGGGACTGGGGAGACCCAGTACTTC

D: -
V: TRBV5-4
J: TRBJ1-4
size: -
CDR3: CASSTDSHPNEKLFF
DNA: TGTGCCAGCAGCACGGACAGCCACCCTAATGAAAAACTGTTTTTT

D: -
V: TRBV7-2
J: TRBJ2-3
size: few
CDR3: CASSLVARDITTDTQYF
DNA: TGTGCCAGCAGCTTAGTGGCCCGGGACATCACCACAGATACGCAGTATTTT

D: TRBD1
V: TRBV7-8
J: TRBJ1-1
size: -
CDR3: CASSLDDRGPNTEAFF
DNA: TGTGCCAGCAGCTTAGACGACAGGGGTCCGAACACTGAAGCTTTCTTT

D: TRBD1
V: TRBV4-1
J: TRBJ1-1
size: many
CDR3: CASSLLGQGNTEAFF
DNA: TGCGCCAGCAGCCTTTTAGGACAGGGGAACACTGAAGCTTTCTTT

D: -
V: TRBV7-2
J: TRBJ1-2
size: -
CDR3: CASSLTPPSNYGYTF
DNA: TGTGCCAGCAGCCTGACACCACCCTCTAACTATGGCTACACCTTC

D: TRBD1
V: TRBV14
J: TRBJ2-5
size: -
CDR3: CASSHMYRGHNEQYF
DNA: TGTGCCAGCAGCCATATGTACAGGGGCCACAATGAGCAGTACTTC